This T cell receptor beta chain was captured by sequencing in a study of blood T cell repertoires in COVID-19. Clones were read by immunoSEQ multiplex PCR, and TCRdb kept only the in-frame ones, dropping some. The table records approximately 440,000 clones, around 88% of them present only once. Germline loops: CDR1 MNHEY, CDR2 SVGAGI. This CDR3 region has 13 residues. Trimming took 9 bases from V and 4 from J; bases not matched to a gene: 4. Seattle participants joined during active infection and were tracked over time. The sample consisted of peripheral blood. The chain is built from TRBV6-5 and TRBJ1-1, with TRBD1 matching 11 bases. The sequence derives from a woman aged 50 to 60 with COVID-19, enrolled during active disease. As DNA, the CDR3 is TGTGCCAGTACCGGGACAGGGGGCACTGAAGCTTTCTTT. This encodes CASTGTGGTEAFF.